This T cell receptor (beta chain) stems from a study of human T cells and chemical hapten exposure. Study as a whole: Patches that contained 0.01% DPC were applied to the upper back and read at 6 days. Study outcomes and limitations: Alopecia affecting every donor means their immune response may not match healthy people's.

Indicated time point: patch test 1, 2 weeks after DPC sensitization. Treatment indicated: therapeutic diphenylcyclopropenone sensitization with weekly scalp DPC. This clonotype has more than one count but fewer than ten. Antigen: not known. Individual cDNA molecules in this library carried unique molecular identifiers. TCRdb passed the RACE reads through MiXCR, listing each CDR3 protein once. The sample has some 350,000 distinct CDR3 sequences, around 6.9% seen once. The CDR3 sequence is 14 residues long. Germline CDR1 reads MNHEY; CDR2 reads SVGAGI. Trimming took off 2 bases at V and 4 bases at J, with 11 bases between the two ends.

This receptor was taken from a woman under 30 with alopecia areata. Some clones in this sample may be carry-over from other donors' samples. This specimen was whole blood, taken in connection with sensitization to the hapten diphenylcyclopropenone (DPC). The gene calls are TRBV6-5 and TRBJ1-1; no reliable D call. The CDR3 loop reads CASSYEKFLTEAFF. The CDR3 nucleotides are TGTGCCAGCAGTTACGAGAAGTTCCTCACTGAAGCTTTCTTT.